The source of this T cell receptor (beta chain) is a study of blood T cell repertoires in COVID-19. Study information: The analysed material was cDNA or gDNA that came from T cells, B-cell-depleted T cells, or PBMCs.

Participants' own reports of clinical history determined their cohort assignment. This table comes from immunoSEQ multiplex PCR, and its TCRdb copy is limited to in-frame clones, with some not included. The table includes under 500,000 clones, 85% to 90% detected once. Germline CDR1 reads LGHDT; CDR2 reads YNNKEL (reference sequence). The CDR3 consists of 14 residues. The V end was cut by 3 bases, the J end by 1 base, with 9 bases between. Sample: PBMCs or T cells enriched from blood (not recorded which). The V and J genes are TRBV3-1 (or the pseudogene TRBV3-2) and TRBJ2-5, with TRBD2 as a possible D gene (6 bases). The clonotype was recovered from a man younger than 45 who had recovered from COVID-19. CDR3 in amino acids: CASSHHSGQETQYF. The CDR3 bases are TGTGCCAGCAGCCATCATAGCGGCCAAGAGACCCAGTACTTC.